The 14 T cell receptor beta chains below all came from one sample that was sequenced in a study of control samples from healthy donors and cancer patients. Sequencing used immunoSEQ multiplex PCR; TCRdb keeps in-frame clones, though not all of them. The profile shows 75,000 to 100,000 clones, about 90% of them singletons. Sequencing was performed on blood. The receptors come from a man in his fifties or sixties in good health.

The chain joins TRBV18 to TRBJ1-3; the D gene is possibly TRBD1 (5 bases). From germline, CDR1 is KGHSH and CDR2 LQKENI. This CDR3 contains 15 residues. V was clipped by 0 bases and J by 1 base, with 7 bases between them. Here the CDR3 DNA reads TGTGCCAGCTCACCACCCCGGGGGTCTGGAAACACCATATATTTT. Translating it yields CASSPPRGSGNTIYF.

In its sample, this clone was seen once. The genes are TRBV6-5 and TRBJ1-5; TRBD1 agrees at 8 bases. The CDR3 consists of 16 residues. Germline values: CDR1 MNHEY, CDR2 SVGAGI. Trimming at V came to 4 bases and at J to 4 bases, leaving 9 bases not matched to a gene. The CDR3 is CASSSKGQGLNQPQHF. The CDR3 DNA follows: TGTGCCAGCAGTTCTAAAGGACAGGGTCTAAATCAGCCCCAGCATTTT.

The chain combines TRBV19 with TRBJ2-7; TRBD2 might be the D (7 bases). V was cut by 5 bases and J by 4 bases, with 18 bases left in between. CDR3 length: 15 residues. The germline V gene encodes CDR1 LNHDA and CDR2 SQIVND (reference sequence). The CDR3 nucleotides are TGTGCCAGTAGTGTCGACAGGAAGGGAGGGTACGAGCAGTACTTC. Amino acids: CASSVDRKGGYEQYF.

The J gene is TRBJ2-7, the V gene TRBV13, with D maybe TRBD1 (5 bases). Germline lookup yields CDR1 PRHDT and CDR2 FYEKMQ (reference sequence). This CDR3 is built from 14 residues. Trimming took 2 bases from V and 2 from J, leaving 10 bases between them. CDR3 loop: CASSLPGNPYEQYF. CDR3 nucleotides: TGTGCCAGCAGCTTACCAGGGAACCCCTACGAGCAGTACTTC.

J is TRBJ1-6 and V is TRBV4-2, with D tentatively TRBD1 (5 bases). Germline CDR1 LGHNA, CDR2 YNFKEQ. V was clipped by 0 bases and J by 10 bases, with 16 bases between them. The CDR3 length is 16 residues. CDR3 nucleotides: TGTGCCAGCAGCCAAGAGACTAACTCGGGGGAATCACCCCTCCACTTT. Protein: CASSQETNSGESPLHF.

The V gene is TRBV2, the J gene TRBJ2-7, with 10 bases aligning to TRBD1. Trimming took 11 bases from V and 3 from J; bases not matched to a gene: 10. Germline lookup yields CDR1 SNHLY and CDR2 FYNNEI. The length of the CDR3 is 14 residues. The CDR3: CASATGTGDYEQYF. The CDR3 DNA reads as TGTGCCTCTGCAACCGGGACAGGGGACTACGAGCAGTACTTC.

This clone was counted a few times. The chain recombines TRBV15 with TRBJ2-3; 7 positions match TRBD1. The CDR3 is 15 amino acids. V lost 1 base to trimming and J lost 1 base; unmatched junction nucleotides: 2. Germline CDR1 reads LNHNV; CDR2 reads YYDKDF (reference sequence). CDR3 DNA: TGTGCCACCAGCAGAGCCGGGACAGGCACAGATACGCAGTATTTT. It specifies CATSRAGTGTDTQYF.

The chain uses TRBV6-1 and TRBJ2-7; a possible D gene is TRBD1 (5 bases). V was clipped by 6 bases and J by 2 bases, with 17 bases between them. CDR1 is MNHNS and CDR2 is SASEGT in the germline V gene. The CDR3 is 15 residues long. The CDR3 region is CASSLRGRAPYEQYF. CDR3 DNA: TGTGCCAGCAGCCTAAGGGGCAGGGCCCCCTACGAGCAGTACTTC.

The chain has TRBV3-1 (or the pseudogene TRBV3-2) and TRBJ1-1; 8 nucleotides line up with TRBD1. The CDR3 contains 15 residues. Trimming at V came to 6 bases and at J to 1 base, leaving 7 bases not matched to a gene. CDR1 is LGHDT and CDR2 is YNNKEL in the germline V gene (reference sequence). The CDR3 here is CASSPLGQANTEAFF. The CDR3 DNA is TGTGCCAGCAGTCCACTGGGACAGGCGAACACTGAAGCTTTCTTT.

The V gene is TRBV29-1, the J gene TRBJ1-2; D gene ambiguous. V gave up 0 bases and J gave up 4 bases, with 9 bases separating them. Looked up from germline, CDR1 is SQVTM and CDR2 is ANQGSEA. The CDR3 spans 13 residues. This CDR3 is CSVEDRGSYGYTF. The CDR3 DNA sequence: TGCAGCGTTGAAGATCGCGGGTCCTATGGCTACACCTTC.

The chain joins TRBV30 to TRBJ2-2, with TRBD2 matching over 8 bases. Germline CDR1 GTSNPN, CDR2 SVGIG (reference sequence). The CDR3 runs 15 residues. With V trimmed by 2 bases and J by 7 bases, 9 bases remained unmatched. CDR3 in amino acids: CAWSTGGGRIGELFF. CDR3 nucleotides: TGTGCCTGGAGTACAGGCGGGGGGCGGATCGGGGAGCTGTTTTTT.

The DNA of the CDR3 is TGTGCCATCAGTGCAGACACGGTTATGGATGGCTACACCTTC. Translation: CAISADTVMDGYTF. This chain joins TRBV10-3 and TRBJ1-2; the D is unclear. Trimming pared 4 bases from V and 6 bases from J, leaving 15 bases between. Looked up from germline, CDR1 is ENHRY and CDR2 is SYGVKD. This CDR3 region has 14 residues.

This rearrangement joins TRBV2 to TRBJ1-1; D is perhaps TRBD1 (5 bases). Germline CDR1 is SNHLY and CDR2 is FYNNEI. The CDR3 runs to 14 residues. The ends were cut back, 3 bases at V and 0 bases at J, with 8 bases in the middle. The CDR3 protein is CASSEWGMNTEAFF. As DNA, the CDR3 is TGTGCCAGCAGTGAGTGGGGGATGAACACTGAAGCTTTCTTT.

Note on this clone: Other DNA sequences within the sample encode an identical CDR3. CDR3 sequence: CASSQGSYEQYF. The DNA of the CDR3 is TGTGCCAGCAGCCAAGGGTCCTACGAGCAGTACTTC. This chain uses TRBV3-1 (or the pseudogene TRBV3-2) with TRBJ2-7, with D hard to call. Germline V gene sequence: CDR1 LGHDT, CDR2 YNNKEL (reference sequence). The CDR3 runs to 12 residues. V gave up 1 base and J gave up 1 base, with 2 bases separating them.